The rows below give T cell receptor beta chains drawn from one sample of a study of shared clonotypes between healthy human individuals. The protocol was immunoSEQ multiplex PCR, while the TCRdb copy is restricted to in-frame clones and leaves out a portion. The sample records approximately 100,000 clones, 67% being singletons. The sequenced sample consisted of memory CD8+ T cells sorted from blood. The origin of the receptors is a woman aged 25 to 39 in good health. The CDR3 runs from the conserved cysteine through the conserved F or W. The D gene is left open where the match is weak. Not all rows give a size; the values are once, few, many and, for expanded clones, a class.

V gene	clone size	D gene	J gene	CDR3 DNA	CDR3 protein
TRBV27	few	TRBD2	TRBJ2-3	TGTGCCAGCTCGAGACAGCGGGAGGCTACAGATACGCAGTATTTT	CASSRQREATDTQYF
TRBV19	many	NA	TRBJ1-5	TGTGCCAGTGCCGGACAGAGTATTTCCGAGCCCCAGCATTTT	CASAGQSISEPQHF
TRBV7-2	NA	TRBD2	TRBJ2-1	TGTGCCAGCAGCTTACGGAGCGGGAGGACCCTGGGGAATGAGCAGTTCTTC	CASSLRSGRTLGNEQFF
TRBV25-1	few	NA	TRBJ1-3	TGTGCCAGCAGTGACGGGGACTCTGGAAACACCATATATTTT	CASSDGDSGNTIYF
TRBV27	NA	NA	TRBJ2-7	TGTGCCAGCACTTCTCCCGGGCCTGCCTACGAGCAGTACTTC	CASTSPGPAYEQYF
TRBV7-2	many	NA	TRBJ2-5	TGTGCCAGCAGCTTATGGACGGTACAAGAGACCCAGTACTTC	CASSLWTVQETQYF
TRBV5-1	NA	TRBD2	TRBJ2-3	TGCGCCAGCAGCTTTAGCGGGAGCACAGATACGCAGTATTTT	CASSFSGSTDTQYF
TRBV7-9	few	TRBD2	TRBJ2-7	TGTGCCAGCAGTCACCCAAGATTAGCGGGAGGCTACGAGCAGTACTTC	CASSHPRLAGGYEQYF
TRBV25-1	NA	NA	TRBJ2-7	TGTGCCAGCAGCTCTTCAGGGGGGAACTACGAGCAGTACTTC	CASSSSGGNYEQYF
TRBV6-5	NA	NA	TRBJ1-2	TGTGCCAGCAGTTACGCGAATCAGGGTGTCGGCTACACCTTC	CASSYANQGVGYTF
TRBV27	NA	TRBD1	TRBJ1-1	TGTGCCAGCAGTTTATCGCCCAGGGGGACTGAAGCTTTCTTT	CASSLSPRGTEAFF
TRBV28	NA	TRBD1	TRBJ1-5	TGTGCCAGCAGACCCGGGACAGGTTCGGACCAGCCCCAGCATTTT	CASRPGTGSDQPQHF
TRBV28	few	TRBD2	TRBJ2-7	TGTGCCAGCAGTCCACGGACTAGCGGGAGAGCCTACGAGCAGTACTTC	CASSPRTSGRAYEQYF
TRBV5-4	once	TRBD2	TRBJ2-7	TGTGCCAGCAGCCAAGATCTAGCGGAAGCCTACGAGCAGTACTTC	CASSQDLAEAYEQYF
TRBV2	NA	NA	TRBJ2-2	TGTGCCAGCAGGAAGACATCTCGGGACACCGGGGAGCTGTTTTTT	CASRKTSRDTGELFF
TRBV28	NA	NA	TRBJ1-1	TGTGCCAGCAGGCAAAGGGGGTGGGGTGAAGCTTTCTTT	CASRQRGWGEAFF
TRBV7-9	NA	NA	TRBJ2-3	TGTGCCAGCAGCCAGGGACCGCATTTCGATACGCAGTATTTT	CASSQGPHFDTQYF
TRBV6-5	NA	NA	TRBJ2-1	TGTGCCAGCTCCTGGGGGAGGTACAATGAGCAGTTCTTC	CASSWGRYNEQFF
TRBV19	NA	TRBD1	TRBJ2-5	TGTGCCAGTAGTCCGATATCCCGGACAGGGCGTCAACGGAACCAAGAGACCCAGTACTTC	CASSPISRTGRQRNQETQYF
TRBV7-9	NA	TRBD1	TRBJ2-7	TGTGCCAGCAGCTTAGGAGTAGGGGGACAGGCGCACGAGCAGTACTTC	CASSLGVGGQAHEQYF
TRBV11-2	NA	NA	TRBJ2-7	TGTGCCAGCAGCTTACTGCAGTCCTACGAGCAGTACTTC	CASSLLQSYEQYF
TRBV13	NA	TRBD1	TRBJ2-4	TGTGCCAGCCGCAGGACAGGGGACCCCTTAGGCAAAAACATTCAGTACTTC	CASRRTGDPLGKNIQYF
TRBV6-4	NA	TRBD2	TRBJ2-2	TGTGCCAGCGAATCTCGAGCGGGAGGGGAGACCGGGGAGCTGTTTTTT	CASESRAGGETGELFF
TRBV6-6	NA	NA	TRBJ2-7	TGTGCCAGCAGTTATGGGGAGAGTATCGGCTACGAGCAGTACTTC	CASSYGESIGYEQYF
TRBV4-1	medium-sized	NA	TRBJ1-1	TGCGCCAGCAGCCGACGCCTTGGACGGTTGAACACTGAAGCTTTCTTT	CASSRRLGRLNTEAFF
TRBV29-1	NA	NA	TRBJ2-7	TGCAGCGTTCAAAGCGGAACCTACGAGCAGTACTTC	CSVQSGTYEQYF
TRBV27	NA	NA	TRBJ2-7	TGTGCCAGCTCTGGTCAGAAGGGCTACGAGCAGTACTTC	CASSGQKGYEQYF
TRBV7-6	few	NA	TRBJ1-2	TGTGCCAGCAGCTTAGGTTCAGCCGGCTATGGCTACACCTTC	CASSLGSAGYGYTF
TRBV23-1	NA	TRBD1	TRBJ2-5	TGCGCCAGCAGTCATACGCCTCAGACAGGGGAGGTAGAGACCCAGTACTTC	CASSHTPQTGEVETQYF
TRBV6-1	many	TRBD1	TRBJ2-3	TGTGCCAGCAGTGAAGGGATGACAGGGCCCACAGATACGCAGTATTTT	CASSEGMTGPTDTQYF
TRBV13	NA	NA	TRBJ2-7	TGTGCCAGCAGCTGGATGGACGGGACCTACGAGCAGTACTTC	CASSWMDGTYEQYF
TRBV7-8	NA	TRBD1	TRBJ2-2	TGTGCCAGCAGCTCTCCGGGACAGGGGCACACCGGGGAGCTGTTTTTT	CASSSPGQGHTGELFF
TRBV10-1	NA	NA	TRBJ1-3	TGCGCCAGCAGTGACGGGGGCTACTCTGGAAACACCATATATTTT	CASSDGGYSGNTIYF
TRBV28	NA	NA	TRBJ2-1	TGTGCCAGCAGCGTAACCCGTTTGGACAATGAGCAGTTCTTC	CASSVTRLDNEQFF
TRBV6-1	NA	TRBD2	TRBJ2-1	TGTGCCAGCAGCCTTACTAGCGGGAAGTACAATGAGCAGTTCTTC	CASSLTSGKYNEQFF
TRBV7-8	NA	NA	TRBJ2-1	TGTGCCAGCAGCTTTAGACTATTTTACAATGAGCAGTTCTTC	CASSFRLFYNEQFF
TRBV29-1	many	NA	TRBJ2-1	TGCAGCGTGAGGGGGGGGACACAGACCTACAATGAGCAGTTCTTC	CSVRGGTQTYNEQFF
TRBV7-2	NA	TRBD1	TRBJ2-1	TGTGCCAGCAGCTTACATGGACAGGGTTCCTACAATGAGCAGTTCTTC	CASSLHGQGSYNEQFF
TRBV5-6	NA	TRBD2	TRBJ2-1	TGTGCCAGCAGCTTTGTCTTAGCGGGAAGGAACAATGAGCAGTTCTTC	CASSFVLAGRNNEQFF
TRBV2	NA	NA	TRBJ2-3	TGTGCCAGCAGTCGGTTAGCTGCCCGTCCAGATACGCAGTATTTT	CASSRLAARPDTQYF
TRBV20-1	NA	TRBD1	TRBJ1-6	TGCAGTGCTAGGGGGACAGGACCCCTCCACTTT	CSARGTGPLHF
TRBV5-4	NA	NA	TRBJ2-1	TGTGCCAGCAGCTTGGGCAGGTATGAGCAGTTCTTC	CASSLGRYEQFF
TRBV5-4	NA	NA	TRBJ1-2	TGTGCCAGCAGCTTGGTCCGGGGTGGCTATGGCTACACCTTC	CASSLVRGGYGYTF
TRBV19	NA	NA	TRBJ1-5	TGTGCCAGTAGACCAGACACGAGCAATCAGCCCCAGCATTTT	CASRPDTSNQPQHF
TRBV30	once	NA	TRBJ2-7	TGTGCCTGGAGCACCGGGGTCTTCTACGAGCAGTACTTC	CAWSTGVFYEQYF